A single sample gave rise to the 27 T cell receptor beta chains below, sequenced in a study of T-cell reconstitution after alpha-beta-depleted transplantation in children. TCRbeta library preparation incorporated unique molecular identifiers. TCRdb redid the calling of the PCR reads with MiXCR, one entry per CDR3 protein. Of thousands of distinct CDR3 sequences listed, roughly 22% are singletons. Sequencing used PBMCs, mostly from graft donor cells, obtained 60 days after TCRalphabeta/CD19-depleted stem cell transplant. The receptors derive from a male patient aged 2 to 9 who had a stem cell transplant for acute lymphoblastic leukemia, so the T cells may come from the graft donor.

Turning to this clonotype: Possible read error: a much larger clone is one base away. The V gene is TRBV18, the J gene TRBJ2-5; D not certain. The CDR3 runs to 11 residues. Germline V gives CDR1 KGHSH, CDR2 LQKENI. The CDR3 DNA reads TGTGCCAGCTCACCACAGGAGACCCAGCGCTTC. It is translated as CASSPQETQRF.

The table lists this clonotype with many counts. The chain employs TRBV4-2 and TRBJ1-1; D gene ambiguous. Germline V CDR1 and CDR2: LGHNA, YNFKEQ. This CDR3 has 13 residues. V lost 1 base and J lost 1, with 4 bases in between. In DNA, the CDR3 is TGTGCCAGCAGCCAAGCCCCGAACACTGAAGCTTTCTTT. As protein: CASSQAPNTEAFF.

This clonotype is categorized as medium-sized. The chain is built from TRBV9 and TRBJ2-7, with TRBD1 matching 9 bases. CDR1 SGDLS and CDR2 YYNGEE come from the germline V gene. V dropped 3 bases and J dropped 2; count of bases not matched to a gene: 9. The CDR3 runs 16 residues. The CDR3, as DNA: TGTGCCAGCAGCGCGTTCCCAACAGGGGGCACCTACGAGCAGTACTTC. It yields the protein CASSAFPTGGTYEQYF. Filled out from reference TRBV9 and TRBJ2-7, the complete variable domain reads DSGVTQTPKHLITATGQRVTLRCSPRSGDLSVYWYQQSLDQGLQFLIQYYNGEERAKGNILERFSAQQFPDLHSELNLSSLELGDSALYFCASSAFPTGGTYEQYFGPGTRLTVT.

The rearrangement links TRBV20-1 to TRBJ2-7; the D gene is possibly TRBD2 (6 bases). Germline V gene data show CDR1 as DFQATT and CDR2 as SNEGSKA (reference sequence). The CDR3 contains 15 residues. V lost 2 bases and J 0 bases, leaving 14 bases between the germline ends. CDR3 residues: CSARRSGGSSYEQYF. The CDR3 region has the DNA TGCAGTGCTAGACGTTCCGGGGGAAGCTCCTACGAGCAGTACTTC.

This clonotype was recorded once. This rearrangement joins TRBV9 to TRBJ2-3, with D maybe TRBD1 (6 bases). The germline gives CDR1 SGDLS, CDR2 YYNGEE. Trimming cost V 6 bases and J 4 bases, with 15 bases left between them. The CDR3 runs to 14 residues. The CDR3 DNA follows: TGTGCCAGCAACCAACTGGGGGCGGCAGATACGCAGTATTTT. It translates to CASNQLGAADTQYF.

This clonotype was observed many times. V usage is TRBV27 and J usage is TRBJ1-4, with 8 positions matching TRBD1. The CDR3 covers 17 residues. CDR1 MNHEY and CDR2 SMNVEV come from the germline V gene (reference sequence). V lost 1 base to trimming and J lost 6 bases; unmatched junction nucleotides: 10. The CDR3 protein is CASSLLGRGLYYEKLFF. The CDR3 region has the DNA TGTGCCAGCAGTTTATTGGGCAGGGGGCTGTACTATGAAAAACTGTTTTTT. The full variable domain, rest sourced from reference TRBV27 and TRBJ1-4, is EAQVTQNPRYLITVTGKKLTVTCSQNMNHEYMSWYRQDPGLGLRQIYYSMNVEVTDKGDVPEGYKVSRKEKRNFPLILESPSPNQTSLYFCASSLLGRGLYYEKLFFGSGTQLSVL.

This clonotype has at least ten counts. CDR3 sequence: CASSLGGRDNEKLFF. As DNA, the CDR3 is TGCGCCAGCAGCTTGGGGGGCCGAGATAATGAAAAACTGTTTTTT. The chain is built from TRBV5-1 and TRBJ1-4; TRBD1 is a possible D gene (5 bases). With 0 bases removed from V and 4 bases from J, the gap between germline ends came to 10 bases. The CDR3 is 15 residues long. CDR1 is SGHRS and CDR2 is YFSETQ in the germline V gene.

This clonotype was observed at least ten times. This rearrangement joins TRBV7-9 to TRBJ1-2, with D maybe TRBD1 (5 bases). V was pared by 3 bases and J by 8 bases, with 16 bases between. Germline V gene data show CDR1 as SEHNR and CDR2 as FQNEAQ (reference sequence). CDR3 size: 14 residues. CDR3 DNA sequence: TGTGCCAGCAGCTTCAGGGCTACTCAATTAGGCTACACCTTC. It yields the protein CASSFRATQLGYTF. The full variable domain, rest sourced from reference TRBV7-9 and TRBJ1-2, is DTGVSQNPRHKITKRGQNVTFRCDPISEHNRLYWYRQTLGQGPEFLTYFQNEAQLEKSRLLSDRFSAERPKGSFSTLEIQRTEQGDSAMYLCASSFRATQLGYTFGSGTRLTVV.

This clonotype appeared many times. This rearrangement joins TRBV14 to TRBJ2-5; the D gene is possibly TRBD1 (5 bases). The V end lost 2 bases, the J end lost 2 bases, and 12 bases lay between the germline ends. The CDR3 extends over 15 amino acids. The germline gives CDR1 SGHDN, CDR2 FVKESK. DNA for the CDR3: TGTGCCAGCAGCCAATTGTCAGGGTGGCAAGAGACCCAGTACTTC. Its protein product is CASSQLSGWQETQYF.

This clonotype came up many times. The gene calls are TRBV10-3 and TRBJ2-7, with D perhaps matching TRBD1 (5 bases). V was clipped by 11 bases and J by 6 bases, with 23 bases between them. The CDR3 covers 14 residues. Germline assignment: CDR1 ENHRY and CDR2 SYGVKD. CDR3 coding DNA: TGTGCCTCCACCCCGGCCCAGGGTGTTCGCGAGCAGTACTTC. Its translation: CASTPAQGVREQYF.

By proportion, this clonotype is medium-sized. The rearrangement joins TRBV9 to TRBJ2-5, with 12 bases matching TRBD1. Germline-derived CDR1 and CDR2 are SGDLS and YYNGEE. The V and J ends lost 2 bases and 5 bases, in that order; junction bases with no gene match: 10. The CDR3 contains 17 residues. Written as DNA, the CDR3 is TGTGCCAGCAGCGTGGGATTCGGGACAGGGGGCTTGGAGACCCAGTACTTC. Translation gives CASSVGFGTGGLETQYF. The complete variable domain, with remaining parts taken from reference TRBV9 and TRBJ2-5, reads DSGVTQTPKHLITATGQRVTLRCSPRSGDLSVYWYQQSLDQGLQFLIQYYNGEERAKGNILERFSAQQFPDLHSELNLSSLELGDSALYFCASSVGFGTGGLETQYFGPGTRLLVL.

The CDR3 spells CASSYSVYEQYF. Here the CDR3 DNA reads TGTGCCAGCAGTTACTCTGTCTACGAGCAGTACTTC. The chain recombines TRBV6-2 or TRBV6-3 with TRBJ2-7; D ambiguous. Between the trimmed V and J ends, which lost 0 bases and 3 bases, there was a span of 3 bases. Germline CDR1 reads MNHEY; CDR2 reads SVGEGT. The CDR3 sequence is 12 residues long.

Within the sample, this clonotype is medium-sized (0.01 to 0.1%). The CDR3 nucleotides read TGTGCCAGCAGCCAAGATCTGTGGGGAAGCAATCAGCCCCAGCATTTT. It translates to CASSQDLWGSNQPQHF. This chain links TRBV3-1 with TRBJ1-5; D not resolved. CDR3 size: 16 residues. Looked up from germline, CDR1 is LGHDT and CDR2 is YNNKEL (reference sequence). Trimming removed 0 bases from V and 1 base from J, with 10 bases in between.

This clonotype was observed at least ten times. J is TRBJ2-3 and V is TRBV6-5, with D unresolved. The V gene's germline CDR1 is MNHEY and CDR2 SVGAGI. V gave up 4 bases and J gave up 7 bases, with 6 bases separating them. The CDR3 runs to 11 residues. CDR3 sequence: CASSSVNTQYF. CDR3 DNA: TGTGCCAGCAGTTCCGTTAATACGCAGTATTTT.

This clonotype was seen ten or more times. J is TRBJ2-4 and V is TRBV12-1; TRBD1 reflects the table's D call only, with no check against the DNA. TRBV12-1 has pseudogene status. The CDR3 is 16 amino acids. CDR3 region: CASSFGGAYAKNIQYF. The CDR3 coding sequence is TGTGCCAGCAGCTTTGGGGGGGCCTACGCCAAAAACATTCAGTACTTC.

This clonotype was seen at least ten times. V gene TRBV7-9 combines with J gene TRBJ1-4; a weak D match, TRBD1 (5 bases). Germline loops: CDR1 SEHNR, CDR2 FQNEAQ (reference sequence). CDR3 length: 16 residues. Trimming shortened V by 2 bases and J by 6 bases, and 16 bases separated the two germline ends. The CDR3 is CASSLSRGRPDEKLFF. The DNA of the CDR3 is TGTGCCAGCAGCTTATCGAGGGGTCGACCAGATGAAAAACTGTTTTTT.

This clonotype rates as medium-sized. The gene calls are TRBV6-6 and TRBJ1-2; 8 positions match TRBD1. In germline, CDR1 is MNHNY, CDR2 SVGAGI (reference sequence). This CDR3 has 15 residues. The V segment lost 5 bases and the J segment 4 bases; nucleotides outside the gene matches: 9. The CDR3 DNA reads TGTGCCAGCAGTAGACAGGGGTGGCCTCCCTATGGCTACACCTTC. This codes for CASSRQGWPPYGYTF.

This clonotype has ten or more counts. V usage is TRBV28 and J usage is TRBJ1-1; 7 bases align to TRBD1. The CDR3 consists of 14 residues. Germline CDR1 reads MDHEN; CDR2 reads SYDVKM. With 6 bases clipped from V and 3 bases from J, the junction kept 7 bases outside the gene matches. CDR3 sequence: CASSPPRGYTEAFF. The CDR3 DNA reads TGTGCCAGCAGCCCTCCCAGGGGGTACACTGAAGCTTTCTTT.

This clonotype was counted at least ten times. The rearrangement links TRBV5-1 to TRBJ2-1, with 8 bases matching TRBD1. Germline V gene lookup returns CDR1 SGHRS and CDR2 YFSETQ. The V and J ends lost 4 bases and 8 bases, in that order; junction bases with no gene match: 5. The CDR3 has 13 residues. The CDR3 DNA reads TGCGCCAGCAGCCACCGACAGGGGTATGAGCAGTTCTTC. This codes for CASSHRQGYEQFF.

This clonotype occurred many times. The chain links TRBV28 to TRBJ2-5, with D possibly being TRBD1 or TRBD2 (7 bases each). Germline CDR1 MDHEN, CDR2 SYDVKM. The CDR3 is 14 residues long. V was pared by 6 bases and J by 5 bases, with 16 bases between. The CDR3, as DNA: TGTGCCAGCAGATCCCAGGGGGGGTCGGAGACCCAGTACTTC. The encoded protein is CASRSQGGSETQYF.

This clonotype was detected a few times. J is TRBJ2-3 and V is TRBV3-1, with 13 positions matching TRBD2. This CDR3 comprises 16 residues. With 10 bases clipped from V and 4 bases from J, the junction kept 11 bases outside the gene matches. Germline V gene lookup returns CDR1 LGHDT and CDR2 YNNKEL (reference sequence). For the CDR3, the DNA is TGTGCCACCTCCGGACTAGCGGGAGTGAGGTCAGATACGCAGTATTTT. It encodes CATSGLAGVRSDTQYF.

This clonotype was seen many times. This rearrangement joins TRBV6-6 to TRBJ1-5; 9 positions match TRBD1. The CDR3 is made up of 13 amino acids. Trimming took 5 bases from V and 6 from J; bases not matched to a gene: 2. Germline CDR1 and CDR2: MNHNY and SVGAGI (reference sequence). CDR3: CASSGTGSQPQHF. CDR3 DNA: TGTGCCAGCAGTGGGACAGGGTCTCAGCCCCAGCATTTT.

In this sample, this clonotype turned up many times. V gene TRBV15 combines with J gene TRBJ2-7; TRBD1 matches 8 bases. V lost 0 bases and J lost 5; bases outside the gene matches: 6. Germline CDR1 LNHNV, CDR2 YYDKDF (reference sequence). CDR3 length: 15 residues. The CDR3 nucleotides read TGTGCCACCAGCAGAGATGGGCCAGGGGGCAACGAGCAGTACTTC. As protein: CATSRDGPGGNEQYF.

This clonotype was counted many times. The chain joins TRBV7-9 to TRBJ2-3; D gene uncertain. The germline V and J ends were trimmed by 4 bases and 2 bases, with 16 bases remaining between them. The CDR3 has 16 residues. CDR1 SEHNR and CDR2 FQNEAQ come from the germline V gene (reference sequence). The CDR3 spells CASSSHLPRNTDTQYF. The CDR3 nucleotides are TGTGCCAGCAGCTCCCACCTCCCCCGAAACACAGATACGCAGTATTTT.

This clonotype is large by share. This chain links TRBV20-1 with TRBJ2-1; tentatively, D is TRBD1 or TRBD2 (5 bases each). The germline V gene encodes CDR1 DFQATT and CDR2 SNEGSKA (reference sequence). CDR3 size: 14 residues. Trimming pared 0 bases from V and 4 bases from J, leaving 10 bases between. This CDR3 reads CSAREPGTYNEQFF. As DNA, the CDR3 is TGCAGTGCTAGAGAACCGGGGACGTACAATGAGCAGTTCTTC.

This clonotype was counted many times. The V gene is TRBV27, the J gene TRBJ1-4; D remains unclear. The CDR3 has 16 residues. The germline V gene has CDR1 MNHEY and CDR2 SMNVEV (reference sequence). Trimming shortened V by 2 bases and J by 2 bases, and 12 bases separated the two germline ends. The DNA of the CDR3 is TGTGCCAGCAGTTTAACCAAGTGGCGGACTAATGAAAAACTGTTTTTT. Translating gives CASSLTKWRTNEKLFF.

This clonotype was detected only once. This chain connects TRBV9 to TRBJ2-2; perhaps TRBD1 as D (6 bases). CDR1 and CDR2 from the germline V gene are SGDLS and YYNGEE. This CDR3 region has 16 residues. V was shortened by 3 bases and J by 0 bases, with 12 bases between the two germline ends. In nucleotides, the CDR3 is TGTGCCAGCAGCGCGACTGGGACACCGAACACCGGGGAGCTGTTTTTT. Its protein is CASSATGTPNTGELFF.